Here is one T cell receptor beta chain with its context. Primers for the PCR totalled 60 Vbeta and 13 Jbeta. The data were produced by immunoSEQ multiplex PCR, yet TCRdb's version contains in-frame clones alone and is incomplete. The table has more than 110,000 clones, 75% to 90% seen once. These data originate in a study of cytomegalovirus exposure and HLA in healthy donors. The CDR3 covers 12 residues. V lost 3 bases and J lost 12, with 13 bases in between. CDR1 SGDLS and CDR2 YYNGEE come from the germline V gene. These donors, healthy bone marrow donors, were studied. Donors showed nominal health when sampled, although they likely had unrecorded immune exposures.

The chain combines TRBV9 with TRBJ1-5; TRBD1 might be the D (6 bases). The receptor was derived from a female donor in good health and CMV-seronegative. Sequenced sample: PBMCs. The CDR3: CASSGTTGRQHF. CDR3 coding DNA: TGTGCCAGCAGCGGAACGACAGGTCGCCAGCATTTT.